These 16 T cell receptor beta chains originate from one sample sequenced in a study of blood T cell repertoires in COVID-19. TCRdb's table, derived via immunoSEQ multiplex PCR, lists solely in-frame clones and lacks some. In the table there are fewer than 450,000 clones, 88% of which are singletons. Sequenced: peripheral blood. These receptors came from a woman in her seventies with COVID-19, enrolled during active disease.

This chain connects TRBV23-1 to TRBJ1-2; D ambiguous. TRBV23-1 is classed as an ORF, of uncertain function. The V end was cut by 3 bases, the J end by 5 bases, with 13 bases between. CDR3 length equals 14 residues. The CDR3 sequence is CASSHEGEGYGYTF. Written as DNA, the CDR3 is TGCGCCAGCAGTCATGAGGGAGAAGGGTATGGCTACACCTTC.

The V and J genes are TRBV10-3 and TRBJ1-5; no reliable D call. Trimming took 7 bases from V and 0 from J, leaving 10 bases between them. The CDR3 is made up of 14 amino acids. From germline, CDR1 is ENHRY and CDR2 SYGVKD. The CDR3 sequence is CAITPEHSNQPQHF. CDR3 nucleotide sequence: TGTGCCATCACGCCCGAACATAGCAATCAGCCCCAGCATTTT.

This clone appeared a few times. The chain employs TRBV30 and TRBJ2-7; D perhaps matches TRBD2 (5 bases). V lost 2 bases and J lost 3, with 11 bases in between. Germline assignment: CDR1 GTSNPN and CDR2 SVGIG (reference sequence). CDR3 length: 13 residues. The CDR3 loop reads CAWSQNRGYEQYF. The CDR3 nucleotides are TGTGCCTGGAGTCAAAATCGGGGCTACGAGCAGTACTTC.

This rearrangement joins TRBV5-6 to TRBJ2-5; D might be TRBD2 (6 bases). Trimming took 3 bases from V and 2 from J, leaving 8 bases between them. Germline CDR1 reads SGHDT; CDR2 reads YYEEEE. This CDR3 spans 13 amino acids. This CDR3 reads CASSYGRQETQYF. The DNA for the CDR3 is TGTGCCAGCAGCTACGGGAGACAAGAGACCCAGTACTTC. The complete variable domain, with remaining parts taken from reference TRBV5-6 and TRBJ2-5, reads DAGVTQSPTHLIKTRGQQVTLRCSPKSGHDTVSWYQQALGQGPQFIFQYYEEEERQRGNFPDRFSGHQFPNYSSELNVNALLLGDSALYLCASSYGRQETQYFGPGTRLLVL.

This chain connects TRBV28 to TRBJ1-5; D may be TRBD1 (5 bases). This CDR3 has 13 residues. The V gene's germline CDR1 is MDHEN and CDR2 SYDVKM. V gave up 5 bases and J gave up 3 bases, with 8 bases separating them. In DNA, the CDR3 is TGTGCCAGCAGTCAGGGTCCCAATCAGCCCCAGCATTTT. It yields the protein CASSQGPNQPQHF.

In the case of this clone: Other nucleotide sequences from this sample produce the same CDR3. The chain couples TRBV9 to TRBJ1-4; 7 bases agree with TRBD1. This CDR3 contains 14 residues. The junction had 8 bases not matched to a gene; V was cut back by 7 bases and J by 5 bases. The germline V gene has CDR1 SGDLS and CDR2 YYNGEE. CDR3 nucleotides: TGTGCCAGCTCGCCGGGACAGAACAATGAAAAACTGTTTTTT. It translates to CASSPGQNNEKLFF.

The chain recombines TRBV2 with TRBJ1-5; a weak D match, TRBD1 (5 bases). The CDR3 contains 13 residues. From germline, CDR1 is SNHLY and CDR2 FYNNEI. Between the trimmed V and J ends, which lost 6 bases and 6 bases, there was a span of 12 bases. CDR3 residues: CASSGAGGQPQHF. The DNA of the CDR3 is TGTGCCAGCAGCGGTGCGGGGGGTCAGCCCCAGCATTTT.

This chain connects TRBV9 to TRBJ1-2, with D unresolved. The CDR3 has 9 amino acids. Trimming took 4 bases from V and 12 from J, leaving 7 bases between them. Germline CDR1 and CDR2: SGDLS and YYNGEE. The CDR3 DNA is TGTGCCAGCAGCCCCGTAGACACCTTC. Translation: CASSPVDTF.

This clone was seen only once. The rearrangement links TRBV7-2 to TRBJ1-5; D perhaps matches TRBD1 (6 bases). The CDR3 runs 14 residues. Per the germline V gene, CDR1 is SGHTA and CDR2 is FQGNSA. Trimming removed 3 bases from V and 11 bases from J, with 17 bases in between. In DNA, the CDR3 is TGTGCCAGCAGCTTCGGAAGGGGGGGGGAAGCCCAGCATTTT. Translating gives CASSFGRGGEAQHF. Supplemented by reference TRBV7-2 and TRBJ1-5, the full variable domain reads GAGVSQSPSNKVTEKGKDVELRCDPISGHTALYWYRQSLGQGLEFLIYFQGNSAPDKSGLPSDRFSAERTGGSVSTLTIQRTQQEDSAVYLCASSFGRGGEAQHFGDGTRLSIL.

CDR3 residues: CASSSHRAFYNEQFF. The DNA for the CDR3 is TGTGCCAGCAGCTCCCACAGAGCTTTCTACAATGAGCAGTTCTTC. The chain has TRBV7-2 and TRBJ2-1, with unresolved D. This CDR3 is 15 amino acids long. Germline values: CDR1 SGHTA, CDR2 FQGNSA. The V end was cut by 4 bases, the J end by 3 bases, with 13 bases between. The whole variable domain, remainder taken from reference TRBV7-2 and TRBJ2-1, is GAGVSQSPSNKVTEKGKDVELRCDPISGHTALYWYRQSLGQGLEFLIYFQGNSAPDKSGLPSDRFSAERTGGSVSTLTIQRTQQEDSAVYLCASSSHRAFYNEQFFGPGTRLTVL.

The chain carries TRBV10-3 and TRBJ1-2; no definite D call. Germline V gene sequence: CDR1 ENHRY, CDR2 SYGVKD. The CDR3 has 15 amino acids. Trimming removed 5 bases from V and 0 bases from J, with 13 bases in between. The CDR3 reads CAISTTTGANYGYTF. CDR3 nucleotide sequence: TGTGCCATCAGTACCACTACGGGTGCTAACTATGGCTACACCTTC.

The CDR3 nucleotides read TGTGCCAGTAGTATAGTTTCGACAGACGGCTACACCTTC. Protein: CASSIVSTDGYTF. This chain uses TRBV19 with TRBJ1-2; the D gene is possibly TRBD1 (5 bases). This CDR3 region has 13 residues. The V end was cut by 1 base, the J end by 8 bases, with 11 bases between. The germline gives CDR1 LNHDA, CDR2 SQIVND (reference sequence).

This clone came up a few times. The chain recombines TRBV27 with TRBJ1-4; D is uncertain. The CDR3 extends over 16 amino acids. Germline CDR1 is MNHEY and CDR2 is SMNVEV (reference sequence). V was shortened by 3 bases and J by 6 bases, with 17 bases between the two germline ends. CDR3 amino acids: CASSFAAPIEDEKLFF. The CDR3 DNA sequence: TGTGCCAGCAGTTTCGCCGCCCCAATAGAGGATGAAAAACTGTTTTTT. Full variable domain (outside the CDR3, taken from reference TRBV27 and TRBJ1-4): EAQVTQNPRYLITVTGKKLTVTCSQNMNHEYMSWYRQDPGLGLRQIYYSMNVEVTDKGDVPEGYKVSRKEKRNFPLILESPSPNQTSLYFCASSFAAPIEDEKLFFGSGTQLSVL.

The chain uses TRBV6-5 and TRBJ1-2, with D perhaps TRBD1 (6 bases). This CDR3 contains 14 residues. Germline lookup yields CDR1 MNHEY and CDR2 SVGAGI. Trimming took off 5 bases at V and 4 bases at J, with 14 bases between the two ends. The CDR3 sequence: CASSLGGFGYGYTF. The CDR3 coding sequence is TGTGCCAGCAGTCTAGGGGGATTCGGCTATGGCTACACCTTC.

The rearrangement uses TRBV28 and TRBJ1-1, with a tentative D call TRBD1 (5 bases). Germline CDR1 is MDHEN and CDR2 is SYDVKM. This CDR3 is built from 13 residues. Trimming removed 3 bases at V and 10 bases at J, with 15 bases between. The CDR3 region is CASSFSRVPSAFF. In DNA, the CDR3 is TGTGCCAGCAGTTTCTCCAGGGTCCCATCAGCTTTCTTT.

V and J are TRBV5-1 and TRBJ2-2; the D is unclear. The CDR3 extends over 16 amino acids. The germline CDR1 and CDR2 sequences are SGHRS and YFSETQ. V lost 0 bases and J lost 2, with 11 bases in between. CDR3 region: CASSLVSAGNTGELFF. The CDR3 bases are TGCGCCAGCAGCTTGGTGTCGGCAGGAAACACCGGGGAGCTGTTTTTT.